Following are 17 T cell receptor beta chains from one sample sequenced in a study of T cell responses to AZD1222 COVID-19 vaccine. This table comes from immunoSEQ multiplex PCR, and its TCRdb copy is limited to in-frame clones, with some not included. The table has 150,000 to 200,000 clones, approximately 94% seen once. The material was peripheral blood, obtained 28 days after the second AZD1222 dose. These receptors came from an adult who received the AZD1222 COVID-19 vaccine.

This clone came up once. V and J are TRBV28 and TRBJ2-7; TRBD1 matches 7 bases. CDR3 length: 13 residues. The junction had 5 bases not matched to a gene; V was cut back by 8 bases and J by 1 base. Germline V gene data show CDR1 as MDHEN and CDR2 as SYDVKM. For the CDR3, the DNA is TGTGCCAGCTGCACGGGACAGTCCTACGAGCAGTACTTC. It yields the protein CASCTGQSYEQYF.

The rearrangement uses TRBV7-2 and TRBJ1-4; D ambiguous. V shed 4 bases and J shed 0 bases, with 15 bases lying between them. Germline lookup yields CDR1 SGHTA and CDR2 FQGNSA. This CDR3 has 17 residues. This CDR3 is CASSSRAMGPTNEKLFF. The CDR3 DNA reads TGTGCCAGCAGCTCACGTGCAATGGGCCCAACTAATGAAAAACTGTTTTTT.

This chain uses TRBV9 with TRBJ2-7; tentatively, D is TRBD2 (6 bases). Trimming left V 2 bases short and J 6 bases short, with 15 bases between. The length of the CDR3 is 14 residues. Germline loops: CDR1 SGDLS, CDR2 YYNGEE. This CDR3 is CASSVRSQGGEQYF. The CDR3 nucleotides read TGTGCCAGCAGCGTTCGGTCGCAGGGAGGCGAGCAGTACTTC.

The chain recombines TRBV3-1 (or the pseudogene TRBV3-2) with TRBJ2-1; 8 bases agree with TRBD1. Germline trimming cut 5 bases from V and 1 base from J; bases unmatched to any gene: 4. This CDR3 comprises 15 residues. CDR1 LGHDT and CDR2 YNNKEL come from the germline V gene (reference sequence). The CDR3 nucleotides read TGTGCCAGCAGCTACACAGGGGGATCCTACAATGAGCAGTTCTTC. Protein: CASSYTGGSYNEQFF.

This rearrangement joins TRBV5-8 to TRBJ2-1; 9 bases line up with TRBD1. Unmatched junction bases numbered 10, after V lost 6 bases and J lost 6 bases. Per germline, CDR1 SGHTS and CDR2 YDEGEE. CDR3 length: 15 residues. The CDR3 DNA sequence: TGTGCCAGCAAAACGGGGGACAGGGTTGGCAATGAGCAGTTCTTC. It is translated as CASKTGDRVGNEQFF.

The chain uses TRBV19 and TRBJ1-1, with D possibly matching TRBD1 (5 bases). Germline CDR1 and CDR2: LNHDA and SQIVND (reference sequence). The CDR3 spans 12 residues. CDR3 residues: CAVLGTYTEAFF. CDR3 sequence (DNA): TGTGCTGTGTTAGGGACCTACACTGAAGCTTTCTTT.

In the case of this clone: Additional DNA sequences in this sample encode the identical CDR3. The chain combines TRBV12-3 or TRBV12-4 with TRBJ2-7, with D uncertain. Between the trimmed V and J ends, which lost 5 bases and 3 bases, there was a span of 5 bases. The CDR3 is made up of 11 amino acids. CDR3 DNA: TGTGCCAGCAGTCTAAACTACGAGCAGTACTTC. Its protein is CASSLNYEQYF.

V and J are TRBV7-2 and TRBJ2-7; 10 bases match TRBD2. There are 15 residues in the CDR3. Germline-derived CDR1 and CDR2 are SGHTA and FQGNSA. The J segment lost 6 bases and the V segment lost 1 base, leaving 6 bases of the junction unmatched. This CDR3 is CASSLGSAGGVEQYF. The CDR3 bases are TGTGCCAGCAGCTTAGGGTCAGCGGGAGGGGTCGAGCAGTACTTC. Supplemented by reference TRBV7-2 and TRBJ2-7, the full variable domain reads GAGVSQSPSNKVTEKGKDVELRCDPISGHTALYWYRQSLGQGLEFLIYFQGNSAPDKSGLPSDRFSAERTGGSVSTLTIQRTQQEDSAVYLCASSLGSAGGVEQYFGPGTRLTVT.

V and J are TRBV14 and TRBJ2-2; 9 nucleotides line up with TRBD2. CDR3 length: 17 amino acids. Germline assignment: CDR1 SGHDN and CDR2 FVKESK. Trimming cost V 4 bases and J 2 bases; bases outside gene matches: 8. The CDR3 nucleotides are TGTGCCAGCAGCCCAACACGGGGACTAGCTAACACCGGGGAGCTGTTTTTT. It is translated as CASSPTRGLANTGELFF.

The chain joins TRBV3-1 (or the pseudogene TRBV3-2) to TRBJ1-2, with a tentative D call TRBD1 (5 bases). The CDR3 covers 14 residues. The V end was cut by 6 bases, the J end by 2 bases, with 13 bases between. The V gene's germline CDR1 is LGHDT and CDR2 YNNKEL (reference sequence). The CDR3 protein is CASSFRDGNYGYTF. In nucleotides, the CDR3 is TGTGCCAGCAGTTTCCGGGACGGCAACTATGGCTACACCTTC.

The CDR3 reads CASSYLKSSGANVLTF. For the CDR3, the DNA is TGTGCCAGCAGTTACCTCAAAAGCTCTGGGGCCAACGTCCTGACTTTC. The chain is built from TRBV6-2 or TRBV6-3 and TRBJ2-6; D is undetermined. Trimming cost V 2 bases and J 0 bases, with 8 bases left between them. Germline V CDR1 and CDR2: MNHEY, SVGEGT. The CDR3 is 16 amino acids.

The rearrangement joins TRBV28 to TRBJ1-1; D perhaps matches TRBD1 (6 bases). With 8 bases removed from V and 0 bases from J, the gap between germline ends came to 16 bases. This CDR3 comprises 15 residues. CDR1 is MDHEN, CDR2 SYDVKM, per germline. The CDR3 is CASATEGGVNTEAFF. The CDR3 bases are TGTGCCAGCGCCACTGAAGGGGGTGTGAACACTGAAGCTTTCTTT.

This chain joins TRBV18 and TRBJ2-1; 12 nucleotides align to TRBD2. The CDR3 length is 14 residues. V was pared by 3 bases and J by 6 bases, with 0 bases of the junction left unmatched. CDR1 and CDR2 from the germline V gene are KGHSH and LQKENI. The CDR3 sequence is CASSPTSGSNEQFF. CDR3 nucleotide sequence: TGTGCCAGCTCACCGACTAGCGGGAGCAATGAGCAGTTCTTC.

V usage is TRBV6-2 or TRBV6-3 and J usage is TRBJ2-1; unclear D gene. Germline loops: CDR1 MNHEY, CDR2 SVGEGT. This CDR3 is built from 13 residues. With 0 bases removed from V and 11 bases from J, the gap between germline ends came to 11 bases. CDR3 protein: CASSYSYSSQQFF. The CDR3 DNA is TGTGCCAGCAGTTACTCCTACAGTTCCCAGCAGTTCTTC.

The chain joins TRBV19 to TRBJ1-1, with D uncertain. The V gene's germline CDR1 is LNHDA and CDR2 SQIVND (reference sequence). CDR3 length: 14 amino acids. Trimming removed 9 bases from V and 0 bases from J, with 14 bases in between. CDR3 loop: CARRAGVMNTEAFF. The DNA for the CDR3 is TGTGCCAGGCGGGCTGGTGTAATGAACACTGAAGCTTTCTTT.

The V and J genes are TRBV19 and TRBJ1-2; tentatively, D is TRBD1 (6 bases). Germline lookup yields CDR1 LNHDA and CDR2 SQIVND (reference sequence). V was cut by 7 bases and J by 2 bases, with 11 bases left in between. The CDR3 contains 13 residues. This chain's CDR3 is CASTPGTNYGYTF. The CDR3 DNA follows: TGTGCCAGTACCCCCGGGACAAACTATGGCTACACCTTC.

The gene calls are TRBV5-5 and TRBJ2-7, with D unclear. V lost 5 bases to trimming and J lost 2 bases, with 8 bases between them. The germline V gene encodes CDR1 SGHKS and CDR2 YYEKEE (reference sequence). There are 12 residues in the CDR3. CDR3 sequence reads: CASRSNAYEQYF. The DNA for the CDR3 is TGTGCCAGCAGGTCGAATGCCTACGAGCAGTACTTC.